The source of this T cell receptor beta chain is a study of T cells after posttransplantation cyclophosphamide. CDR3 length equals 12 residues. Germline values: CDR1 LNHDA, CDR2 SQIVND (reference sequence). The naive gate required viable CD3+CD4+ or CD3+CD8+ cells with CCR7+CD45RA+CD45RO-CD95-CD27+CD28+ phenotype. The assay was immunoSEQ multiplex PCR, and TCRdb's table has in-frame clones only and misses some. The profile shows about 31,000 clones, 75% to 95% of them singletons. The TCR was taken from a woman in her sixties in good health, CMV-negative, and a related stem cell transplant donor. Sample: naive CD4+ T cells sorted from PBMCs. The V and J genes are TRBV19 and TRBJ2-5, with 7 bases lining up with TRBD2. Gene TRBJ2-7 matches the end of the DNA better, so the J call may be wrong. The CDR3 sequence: CASRGDSYEQYF. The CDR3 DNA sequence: TGTGCCAGTCGGGGGGACTCCTACGAGCAGTACTTC.